Given below is one T cell receptor (beta chain) in context. It lacks a known antigen. No base quality information exists; no much larger clone differs at one position. Patients underwent resection in Japan or China between the mid-2010s and the late 2010s. Two lung cancer pathologists independently confirmed the histologic diagnosis of each case on H&E slides. Macro-dissection after pathologic assessment enriched premalignant or tumor cells for nucleic acid extraction. The AllPrep DNA/RNA FFPE Kit was used to isolate DNA from FFPE tissue. This specimen comes from a study of immune evolution from preneoplasia to lung adenocarcinoma (dated by TCRdb to the early 2020s). Regarding the research as a whole: HLA loss of heterozygosity was found in approximately 7% of AIS, approximately 14% of MIA and about a third of ADC lesions, and in no AAH lesions. The study profiled immune contexture across lung adenocarcinoma precursors and invasive adenocarcinoma using immune gene expression, TCR sequencing and multiplex immunofluorescence. Resected precursor lesions (AAH, AIS, MIA) and invasive adenocarcinomas were each compared against paired morphologically normal lung tissue. Sample size was determined by specimen availability and not by a prior power calculation. The immune data were integrated with whole exome sequencing and methylation data from the same cohort of nodules. The overall cohort was made up of some 49 patients with pulmonary nodules who had surgical resection. The TCR sequencing data were obtained from a few dozen patients. The study reported that 90 to 120 samples were used for TCR sequencing. POLYSOLVER was used to infer Class I HLA alleles from exome data, while LOHHLA was used to detect allele-specific HLA loss.

On the study overall, not on this receptor specifically: KRAS-mutant nodules showed the highest T cell clonality compared with EGFR-mutant or double wild-type lesions. The findings reflected association rather than direct causation, and larger cohorts with long-term follow-up and longitudinal biopsies were considered necessary. Top T cell clone frequencies were highest in normal lung and appeared to decrease progressively from AAH through AIS, MIA and invasive adenocarcinoma. Normal lung showed the highest clonality, whereas later-stage lesions appeared to have higher T cell density and diversity but lower clonality. Because all patients were from Japan and China, applicability to Western populations was uncertain.

CDR3 length: 14 amino acids, cysteine to phenylalanine. Only the CDR3 DNA is retained, 42 bases long and in frame from the first base. V trim: 3 bases; J trim: 4 bases; unmatched bases: 5. The germline V gene (reference sequence) sets CDR1 to MNHEY and CDR2 to SMNVEV. The immunoSEQ hsTCRbeta Kit was used to sequence TCR beta CDR3 regions from DNA. From the authors' description of their analysis: The ImmunoSEQ Analyzer was used to analyse the TCR sequencing data. T cell clonality was defined as 1 minus Pielou's evenness computed on productive rearrangements. To measure T cell diversity, the inverse Simpson index was applied to productive templates. T cell density was defined as TCR beta template counts normalized to usable DNA, with usable DNA estimated by amplifying and sequencing housekeeping genes. TCR metrics were compared across histologic stages using two-sided Kruskal-Wallis tests. What TCRdb holds here is the immuneACCESS table cut down to in-frame rearrangements. Part of the clones is not present; checked against another copy, under half of the missing clones reflect an unresolved V gene, and the others are unexplained. The DNA gave D and trimming, while V, J and clone size come from that table. For this sample there are 15,000 or so clones; approximately 80% appear just once. The ten biggest clones cover around 3% of the sample.

The origin of this receptor is a person aged 55-79 years with lung adenocarcinoma. This chain joins TRBV27 to TRBJ2-7, with TRBD2 identical over 8 junction bases. Sequences were obtained from FFPE minimally invasive lung adenocarcinoma tissue. The cell subset or site label, as the study defines it: micro-invasive lung adenocarcinoma (MIA). The nucleotides are TGTGCCAGCAGTTTCAGCGGGAGTTTGTACGAGCAGTACTTC. Its protein reads: CASSFSGSLYEQYF.